This is a list of T cell receptor beta chains from one sample in a study of cytomegalovirus exposure and HLA in healthy donors. Produced via immunoSEQ multiplex PCR; TCRdb's table is partial and in-frame only. This table holds fewer than 200,000 clones, about three quarters found once. The sequenced material came from PBMCs. The receptors were gathered from a man aged 35-49 years in good health and CMV-seropositive. The CDR3 runs from the conserved cysteine through the conserved F or W. A D gene is named only where the DNA matches it firmly. The size entry is marked missing in some rows and otherwise reads once, few, many or a size class.

CASSIGGGSGRGGETQYF TGCGCCAGCAGCATCGGGGGAGGTAGCGGGAGAGGTGGAGAGACCCAGTACTTC TRBJ2-5 TRBD2 - TRBV4-1
CATSLTGTNEKLFF TGTGCCACCAGCTTGACTGGAACTAATGAAAAACTGTTTTTT TRBJ1-4 - - TRBV15
CASSHRLAGRADTQYF TGTGCCAGCAGCCACCGACTAGCGGGTAGGGCAGATACGCAGTATTTT TRBJ2-3 TRBD2 - TRBV14
CASSPGREGNQPQHF TGTGCCAGTAGCCCAGGCAGGGAGGGCAATCAGCCCCAGCATTTT TRBJ1-5 - - TRBV19
CASAKGQLNTEAFF TGTGCCAGCGCCAAGGGACAGCTCAACACTGAAGCTTTCTTT TRBJ1-1 TRBD1 - TRBV28
CASGTRGGHTEAFF TGTGCCAGCGGAACGAGGGGGGGGCACACTGAAGCTTTCTTT TRBJ1-1 - - TRBV27
CASSPGYEQFF TGTGCCAGCAGCCCAGGGTATGAGCAGTTCTTC TRBJ2-1 - - TRBV7-8
CASKMARVSQRGEQYF TGTGCCAGCAAAATGGCGAGGGTGAGCCAGCGGGGGGAGCAGTACTTC TRBJ2-7 TRBD2 - TRBV27
CASSRSGRVNEQFF TGTGCCAGCAGTAGGAGCGGGAGGGTTAATGAGCAGTTCTTC TRBJ2-1 TRBD2 - TRBV6-1
CASSFGGINTGELFF TGTGCCAGCAGTTTTGGCGGCATAAACACCGGGGAGCTGTTTTTT TRBJ2-2 - - TRBV28
CASSAGTSGLRNEQFF TGCGCCAGCAGCGCGGGGACTAGCGGGTTGAGAAATGAGCAGTTCTTC TRBJ2-1 TRBD2 - TRBV10-1
CASSVWDSSAYEQYF TGTGCCAGCAGCGTCTGGGACAGCTCTGCCTACGAGCAGTACTTC TRBJ2-7 TRBD1 - TRBV9
CAWSGPVRGGYTF TGTGCCTGGAGTGGGCCAGTACGAGGTGGCTACACCTTC TRBJ1-2 - - TRBV30
CASSFGQGDTEAFF TGCGCCAGCAGCTTTGGGCAGGGTGACACTGAAGCTTTCTTT TRBJ1-1 - - TRBV5-1
CASSYGGETEAFF TGTGCCAGCAGTTACGGAGGGGAAACTGAAGCTTTCTTT TRBJ1-1 - - TRBV6-5
CASSFSGEGYEQYF TGCGCCAGCAGCTTCTCGGGGGAAGGGTACGAGCAGTACTTC TRBJ2-7 - - TRBV5-1
CASSKGAGVGEQYF TGTGCCAGCAGCAAAGGGGCAGGGGTTGGCGAGCAGTACTTC TRBJ2-7 - - TRBV21-1
CASSLRGGALDTQYF TGTGCCAGCAGCTTACGCGGGGGCGCGCTGGATACGCAGTATTTT TRBJ2-3 - few TRBV7-3
CASSKRTVSGNTIYF TGTGCCAGCAGTAAGCGGACGGTCTCTGGAAACACCATATATTTT TRBJ1-3 - - TRBV2
CASSPKPSTGVEETQYF TGTGCCAGCAGCCCTAAACCTTCGACAGGGGTAGAGGAGACCCAGTACTTC TRBJ2-5 TRBD1 - TRBV7-9
CATSPGSYGYTF TGTGCCACATCCCCAGGGTCGTATGGCTACACCTTC TRBJ1-2 - - TRBV28
CASSRVSGDAFF TGTGCCAGCAGCCGGGTATCCGGGGATGCTTTCTTT TRBJ1-1 - - TRBV7-9
CASTIGQAGIISNQPQHF TGTGCCAGCACCATAGGACAGGCGGGGATTATAAGCAATCAGCCCCAGCATTTT TRBJ1-5 TRBD1 - TRBV28
CSSRPRQYSNTEAFF TGTTCCAGCAGACCCCGACAGTACTCGAACACTGAAGCTTTCTTT TRBJ1-1 - - TRBV7-9
CASSSRFSYNEQFF TGCGCCAGCAGTTCCAGGTTCTCCTACAATGAGCAGTTCTTC TRBJ2-1 - - TRBV5-1
CASSQVASGVYEQYF TGTGCCAGCAGCCAAGTGGCTAGCGGAGTCTACGAGCAGTACTTC TRBJ2-7 TRBD2 few TRBV4-2
CASSVRQGSEAFF TGTGCCAGCAGCGTTAGACAGGGAAGTGAAGCTTTCTTT TRBJ1-1 TRBD1 - TRBV9
CASSLGLAGGSFTDTQYF TGTGCCAGCAGTTTAGGACTAGCGGGAGGGAGTTTCACAGATACGCAGTATTTT TRBJ2-3 TRBD2 - TRBV28
CASSLGRGLDEQYF TGTGCTAGCAGCTTAGGCAGGGGTTTGGACGAGCAGTACTTC TRBJ2-7 - - TRBV7-7
CASRSYGAEAFF TGTGCCAGCAGATCCTACGGGGCTGAAGCTTTCTTT TRBJ1-1 - - TRBV28
CASSYSLAGVEEQFF TGTGCCAGCAGTTACTCCCTAGCGGGAGTAGAGGAGCAGTTCTTC TRBJ2-1 TRBD2 - TRBV6-6
CARSLDRGDPGPQHF TGTGCCAGAAGCTTGGACAGGGGCGACCCCGGGCCCCAGCATTTT TRBJ1-5 - once TRBV7-5
CSVGTSASYEQYF TGCAGCGTAGGGACTAGCGCCTCCTACGAGCAGTACTTC TRBJ2-7 TRBD2 - TRBV29-1
CASSPLGAGESTDTQYF TGTGCCAGCAGCCCGCTCGGGGCGGGAGAGAGCACAGATACGCAGTATTTT TRBJ2-3 TRBD2 once TRBV11-3
CASSPPYRGYEQYF TGTGCCAGCAGCCCCCCATATCGGGGCTACGAGCAGTACTTC TRBJ2-7 - - TRBV5-6
CASRVDTSRAYEQYF TGTGCCAGCAGAGTCGACACCTCGAGGGCCTACGAGCAGTACTTC TRBJ2-7 - - TRBV5-5
CSVVRDTFSYEQYF TGCAGCGTTGTTAGGGACACCTTCTCCTACGAGCAGTACTTC TRBJ2-7 - - TRBV29-1
CASSEATDRGHYEQYF TGTGCCAGCAGTGAAGCGACCGACAGGGGGCACTACGAGCAGTACTTC TRBJ2-7 TRBD1 few TRBV2
CASRTGQGIYGYTF TGTGCCAGCAGGACAGGACAGGGCATCTATGGCTACACCTTC TRBJ1-2 TRBD1 - TRBV2
CASSLAGLQFF TGCGCCAGCAGCTTAGCGGGACTCCAGTTCTTC TRBJ2-1 TRBD2 - TRBV5-1
CASSSSSLAGELQYF TGTGCCAGCAGTTCGTCTTCACTAGCGGGAGAACTGCAGTATTTT TRBJ2-3 TRBD2 - TRBV28
CASSVSGRGNEQFF TGTGCCAGCAGCGTAAGCGGTCGGGGCAATGAGCAGTTCTTC TRBJ2-1 - few TRBV9
CASRGPNSPLHF TGCGCCAGCAGGGGGCCAAATTCACCCCTCCACTTT TRBJ1-6 - few TRBV5-1
CASSLWGGDGYTF TGTGCCAGCAGTTTATGGGGGGGGGATGGCTACACCTTC TRBJ1-2 - - TRBV28
CASNMAGGTDTQYF TGTGCCAGCAATATGGCGGGAGGGACAGATACGCAGTATTTT TRBJ2-3 TRBD2 - TRBV6-1
CASSRREWETQYF TGTGCCAGTAGTCGACGGGAGTGGGAGACCCAGTACTTC TRBJ2-5 - few TRBV19
CASSLSGQGVVEAFF TGCGCCAGCAGCTTGTCCGGACAGGGGGTTGTTGAAGCTTTCTTT TRBJ1-1 TRBD1 - TRBV5-1
CASSKGYNEQFF TGTGCCAGCAGTAAGGGGTACAATGAGCAGTTCTTC TRBJ2-1 - - TRBV11-2
CASRGFPGLAENEQFF TGTGCCAGCAGGGGATTCCCGGGACTAGCGGAAAATGAGCAGTTCTTC TRBJ2-1 TRBD2 - TRBV6-6
CASSRTGSSYEQYF TGTGCCAGCAGTCGGACAGGGAGCTCCTACGAGCAGTACTTC TRBJ2-7 TRBD1 - TRBV6-5
CASKAGGSYNEQFF TGTGCCAGCAAGGCGGGAGGTTCCTACAATGAGCAGTTCTTC TRBJ2-1 TRBD2 - TRBV27
CASSAWGAGLANEQFF TGTGCCAGCAGCGCCTGGGGCGCGGGATTAGCCAATGAGCAGTTCTTC TRBJ2-1 - - TRBV5-5
CASSERAARENSPLHF TGTGCCAGCAGTGAGCGGGCCGCGAGGGAAAATTCACCCCTCCACTTT TRBJ1-6 - - TRBV6-1
CASSSLRDTEAFF TGCGCCAGCAGTTCTCTCAGGGACACTGAAGCTTTCTTT TRBJ1-1 - once TRBV10-1
CASSQGPSVMNSQYF TGCGCCAGCAGCCAGGGCCCTAGCGTGATGAACAGTCAGTACTTC TRBJ2-4 - - TRBV5-1
CASSGDSHHRETQYF TGTGCCAGCAGTGGGGACAGCCATCATCGGGAGACCCAGTACTTC TRBJ2-5 TRBD1 - TRBV7-9